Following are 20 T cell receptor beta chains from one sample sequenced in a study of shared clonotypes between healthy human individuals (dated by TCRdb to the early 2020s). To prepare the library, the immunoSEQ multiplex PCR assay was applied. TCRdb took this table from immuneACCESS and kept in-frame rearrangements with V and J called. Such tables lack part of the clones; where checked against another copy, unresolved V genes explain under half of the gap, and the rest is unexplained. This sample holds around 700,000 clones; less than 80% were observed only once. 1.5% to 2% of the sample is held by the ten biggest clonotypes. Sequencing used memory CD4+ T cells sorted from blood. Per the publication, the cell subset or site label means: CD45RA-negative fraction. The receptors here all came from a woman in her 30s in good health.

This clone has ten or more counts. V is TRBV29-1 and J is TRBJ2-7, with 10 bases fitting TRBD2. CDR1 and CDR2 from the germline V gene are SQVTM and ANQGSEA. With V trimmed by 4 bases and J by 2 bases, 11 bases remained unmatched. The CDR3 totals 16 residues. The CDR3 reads CSVVPSMSGRAYEQYF. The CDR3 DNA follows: TGCAGCGTTGTCCCCTCGATGAGCGGGAGGGCCTACGAGCAGTACTTC.

The CDR3 loop is CASSKEPGAMNTEAFF. The CDR3 region has the DNA TGTGCCAGTAGCAAGGAACCGGGAGCAATGAACACTGAAGCTTTCTTT. The rearrangement uses TRBV19 and TRBJ1-1; D unresolved. Trimming shortened V by 6 bases and J by 0 bases, and 17 bases separated the two germline ends. The CDR3 runs 16 residues. CDR1 LNHDA and CDR2 SQIVND come from the germline V gene (reference sequence).

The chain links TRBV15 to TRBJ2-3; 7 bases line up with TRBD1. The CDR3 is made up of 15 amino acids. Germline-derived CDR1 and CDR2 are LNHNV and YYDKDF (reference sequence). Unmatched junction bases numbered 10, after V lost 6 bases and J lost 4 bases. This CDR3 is CATRERTGGADTQYF. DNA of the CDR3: TGTGCCACCAGGGAAAGGACAGGAGGCGCAGATACGCAGTATTTT.

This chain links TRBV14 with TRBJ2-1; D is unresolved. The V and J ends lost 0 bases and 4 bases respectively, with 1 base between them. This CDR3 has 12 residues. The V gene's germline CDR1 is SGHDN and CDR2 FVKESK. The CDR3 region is CASSQDYNEQFF. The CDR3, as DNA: TGTGCCAGCAGCCAAGATTACAATGAGCAGTTCTTC.

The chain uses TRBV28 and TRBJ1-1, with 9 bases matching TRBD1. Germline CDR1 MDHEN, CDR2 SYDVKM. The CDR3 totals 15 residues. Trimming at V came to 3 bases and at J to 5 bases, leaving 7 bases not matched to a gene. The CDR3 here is CASSFGDRVGTEAFF. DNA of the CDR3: TGTGCCAGCAGTTTTGGGGACAGGGTGGGTACTGAAGCTTTCTTT.

CDR3 DNA: TGTGCCAGCAGTTTGTACAGGGGCCAGTCTGGAAACACCATATATTTT. It specifies CASSLYRGQSGNTIYF. The rearrangement uses TRBV28 and TRBJ1-3; 7 nucleotides align to TRBD1. Germline V CDR1 and CDR2: MDHEN, SYDVKM. J lost 1 base, V lost 3 bases, and 6 bases had no gene match. The CDR3 is 16 residues long.

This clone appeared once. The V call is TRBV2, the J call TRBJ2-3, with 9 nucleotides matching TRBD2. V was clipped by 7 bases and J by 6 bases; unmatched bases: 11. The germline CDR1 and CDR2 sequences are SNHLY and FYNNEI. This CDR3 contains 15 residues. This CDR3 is CASTRLAAVPDTQYF. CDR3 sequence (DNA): TGTGCCAGCACTCGACTAGCGGCTGTCCCCGATACGCAGTATTTT.

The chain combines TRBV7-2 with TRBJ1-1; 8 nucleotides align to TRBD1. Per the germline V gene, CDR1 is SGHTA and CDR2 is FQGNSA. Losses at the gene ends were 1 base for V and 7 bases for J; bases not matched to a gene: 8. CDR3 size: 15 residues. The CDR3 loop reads CASSLDGTGRYEAFF. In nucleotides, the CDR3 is TGTGCCAGCAGCTTAGATGGGACAGGACGTTATGAAGCTTTCTTT.

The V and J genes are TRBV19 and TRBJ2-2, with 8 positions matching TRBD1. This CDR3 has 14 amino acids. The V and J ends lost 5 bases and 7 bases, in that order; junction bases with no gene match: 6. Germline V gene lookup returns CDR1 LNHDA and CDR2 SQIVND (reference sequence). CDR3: CASSFQGAGGELFF. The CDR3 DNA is TGTGCCAGTAGTTTCCAGGGGGCCGGCGGGGAGCTGTTTTTT.

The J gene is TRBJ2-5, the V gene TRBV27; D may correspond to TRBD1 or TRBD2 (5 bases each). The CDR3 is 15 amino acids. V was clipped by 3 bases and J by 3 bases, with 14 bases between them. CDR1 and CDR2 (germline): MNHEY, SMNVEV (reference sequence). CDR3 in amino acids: CASSFEGPQKETQYF. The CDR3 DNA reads TGTGCCAGCAGTTTTGAGGGACCGCAAAAAGAGACCCAGTACTTC.

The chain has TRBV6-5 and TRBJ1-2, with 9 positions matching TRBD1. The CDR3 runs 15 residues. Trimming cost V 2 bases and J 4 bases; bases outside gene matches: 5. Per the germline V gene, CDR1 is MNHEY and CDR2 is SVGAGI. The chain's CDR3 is CASSYQDRGGYGYTF. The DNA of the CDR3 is TGTGCCAGCAGTTACCAGGACAGGGGAGGCTATGGCTACACCTTC.

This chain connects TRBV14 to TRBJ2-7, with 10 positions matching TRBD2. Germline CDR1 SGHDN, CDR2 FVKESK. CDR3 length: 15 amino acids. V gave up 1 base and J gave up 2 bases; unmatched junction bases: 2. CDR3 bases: TGTGCCAGCAGCCAAGCCCTAGCGGGGGCCTACGAGCAGTACTTC. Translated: CASSQALAGAYEQYF.

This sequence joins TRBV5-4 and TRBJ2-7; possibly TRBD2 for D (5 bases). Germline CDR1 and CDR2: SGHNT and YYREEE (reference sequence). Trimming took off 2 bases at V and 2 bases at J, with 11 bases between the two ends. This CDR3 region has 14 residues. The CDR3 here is CASSFGVHPYEQYF. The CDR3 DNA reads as TGTGCCAGCAGCTTCGGGGTCCACCCCTACGAGCAGTACTTC.

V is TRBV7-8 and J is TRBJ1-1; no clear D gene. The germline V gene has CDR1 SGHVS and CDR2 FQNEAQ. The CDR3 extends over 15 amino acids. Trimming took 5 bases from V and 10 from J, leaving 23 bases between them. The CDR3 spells CASSTRDGPAGAAFF. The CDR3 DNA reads TGTGCCAGCAGCACCCGGGATGGACCCGCAGGTGCAGCTTTCTTT. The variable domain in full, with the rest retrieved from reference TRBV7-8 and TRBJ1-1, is GAGVSQSPRYKVAKRGQDVALRCDPISGHVSLFWYQQALGQGPEFLTYFQNEAQLDKSGLPSDRFFAERPEGSVSTLKIQRTQQEDSAVYLCASSTRDGPAGAAFFGQGTRLTVV.

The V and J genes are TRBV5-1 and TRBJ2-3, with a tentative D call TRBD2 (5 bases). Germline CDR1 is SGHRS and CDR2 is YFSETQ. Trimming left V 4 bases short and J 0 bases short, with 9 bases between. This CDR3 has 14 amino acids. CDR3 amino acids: CASSRSGSTDTQYF. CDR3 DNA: TGCGCCAGCAGCCGGAGCGGTAGCACAGATACGCAGTATTTT.

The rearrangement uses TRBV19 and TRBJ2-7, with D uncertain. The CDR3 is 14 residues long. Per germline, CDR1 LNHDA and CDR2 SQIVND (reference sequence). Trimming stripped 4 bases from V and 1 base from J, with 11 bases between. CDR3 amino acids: CASSRNMVSYEQYF. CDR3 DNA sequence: TGTGCCAGTAGTAGAAATATGGTTTCCTACGAGCAGTACTTC.

CDR3 sequence reads: CASSQRGGTGELFF. CDR3 DNA: TGTGCCAGTAGTCAACGGGGCGGCACCGGGGAGCTGTTTTTT. This chain connects TRBV19 to TRBJ2-2, with D possibly being TRBD1 or TRBD2 (5 bases each). CDR3 length: 14 amino acids. V lost 5 bases and J 4 bases, leaving 11 bases between the germline ends. Per the germline V gene, CDR1 is LNHDA and CDR2 is SQIVND (reference sequence).

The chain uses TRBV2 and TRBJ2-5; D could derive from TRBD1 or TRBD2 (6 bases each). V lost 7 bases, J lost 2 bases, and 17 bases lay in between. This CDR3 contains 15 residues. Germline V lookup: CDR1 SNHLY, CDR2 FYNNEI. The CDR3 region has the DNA TGTGCCAGCACCCTTGGGGTAGGGGGGCAAGAGACCCAGTACTTC. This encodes CASTLGVGGQETQYF.

CDR3 nucleotide sequence: TGTGCCAGCAGTCTTGGATTCTACGAGCAGTACTTC. This translates into CASSLGFYEQYF. This chain links TRBV28 with TRBJ2-7; no reliable D call. The V end was cut by 5 bases, the J end by 3 bases, with 8 bases between. CDR3 size: 12 residues. Germline V gene lookup returns CDR1 MDHEN and CDR2 SYDVKM.

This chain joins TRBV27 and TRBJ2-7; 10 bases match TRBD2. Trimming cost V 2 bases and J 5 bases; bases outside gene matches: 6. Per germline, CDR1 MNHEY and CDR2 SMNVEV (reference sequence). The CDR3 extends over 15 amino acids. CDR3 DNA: TGTGCCAGCAGTTTAGTGTCTAGCGGGAGAAACGAGCAGTACTTC. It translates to CASSLVSSGRNEQYF.